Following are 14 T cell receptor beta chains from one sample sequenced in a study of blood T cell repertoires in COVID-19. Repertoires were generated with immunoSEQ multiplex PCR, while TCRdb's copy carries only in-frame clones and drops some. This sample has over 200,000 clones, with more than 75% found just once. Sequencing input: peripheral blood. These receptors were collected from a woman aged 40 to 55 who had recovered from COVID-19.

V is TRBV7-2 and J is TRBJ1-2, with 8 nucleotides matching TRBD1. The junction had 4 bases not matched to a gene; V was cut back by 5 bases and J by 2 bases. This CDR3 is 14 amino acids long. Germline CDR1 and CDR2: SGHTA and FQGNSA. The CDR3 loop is CASSPHRGNYGYTF. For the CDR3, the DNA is TGTGCCAGCAGCCCCCACAGGGGGAACTATGGCTACACCTTC. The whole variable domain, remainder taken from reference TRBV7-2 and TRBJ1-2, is GAGVSQSPSNKVTEKGKDVELRCDPISGHTALYWYRQSLGQGLEFLIYFQGNSAPDKSGLPSDRFSAERTGGSVSTLTIQRTQQEDSAVYLCASSPHRGNYGYTFGSGTRLTVV.

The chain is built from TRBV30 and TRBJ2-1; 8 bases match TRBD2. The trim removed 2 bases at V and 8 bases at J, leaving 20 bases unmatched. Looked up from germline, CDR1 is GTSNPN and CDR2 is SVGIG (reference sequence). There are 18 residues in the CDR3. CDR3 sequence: CAWSTQSGGVEVWDEQFF. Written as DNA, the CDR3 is TGTGCCTGGAGTACCCAATCCGGGGGGGTTGAGGTCTGGGATGAGCAGTTCTTC.

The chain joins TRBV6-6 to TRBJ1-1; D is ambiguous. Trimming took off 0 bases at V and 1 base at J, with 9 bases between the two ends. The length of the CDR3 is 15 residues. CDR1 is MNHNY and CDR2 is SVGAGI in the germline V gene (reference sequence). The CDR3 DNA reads TGTGCCAGCAGTTACTCGGGTGCGGGGAACACTGAAGCTTTCTTT. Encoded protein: CASSYSGAGNTEAFF.

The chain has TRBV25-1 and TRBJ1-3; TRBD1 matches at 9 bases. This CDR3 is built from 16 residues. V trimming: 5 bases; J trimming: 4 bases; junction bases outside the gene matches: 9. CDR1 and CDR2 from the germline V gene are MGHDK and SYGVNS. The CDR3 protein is CASSPGTGLGGNTIYF. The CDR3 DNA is TGTGCCAGCAGTCCCGGGACAGGGTTGGGAGGAAACACCATATATTTT.

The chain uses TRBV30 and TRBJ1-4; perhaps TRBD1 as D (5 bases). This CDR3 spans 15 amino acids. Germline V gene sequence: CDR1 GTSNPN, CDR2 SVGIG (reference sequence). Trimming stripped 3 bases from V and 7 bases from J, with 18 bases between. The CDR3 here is CAWSGGVSPGEKLFF. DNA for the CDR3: TGTGCCTGGAGCGGGGGGGTCTCTCCGGGTGAAAAACTGTTTTTT. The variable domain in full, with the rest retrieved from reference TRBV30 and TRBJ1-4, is SQTIHQWPATLVQPVGSPLSLECTVEGTSNPNLYWYRQAAGRGLQLLFYSVGIGQISSEVPQNLSASRPQDRQFILSSKKLLLSDSGFYLCAWSGGVSPGEKLFFGSGTQLSVL.

The CDR3 DNA follows: TGTGCCAGCAGCTTTGTGGGGCGCAATGAGCAGTTCTTC. The encoded protein is CASSFVGRNEQFF. The chain is built from TRBV11-2 and TRBJ2-1; D is perhaps TRBD1 (5 bases). V was cut by 3 bases and J by 6 bases, with 9 bases left in between. This CDR3 has 13 amino acids. Germline assignment: CDR1 SGHAT and CDR2 FQNNGV.

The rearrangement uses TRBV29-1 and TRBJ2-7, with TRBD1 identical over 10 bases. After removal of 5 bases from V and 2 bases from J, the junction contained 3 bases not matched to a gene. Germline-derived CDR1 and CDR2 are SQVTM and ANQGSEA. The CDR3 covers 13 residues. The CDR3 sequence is CSVRGTGAYEQYF. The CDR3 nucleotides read TGCAGCGTTAGGGGGACAGGGGCCTACGAGCAGTACTTC.

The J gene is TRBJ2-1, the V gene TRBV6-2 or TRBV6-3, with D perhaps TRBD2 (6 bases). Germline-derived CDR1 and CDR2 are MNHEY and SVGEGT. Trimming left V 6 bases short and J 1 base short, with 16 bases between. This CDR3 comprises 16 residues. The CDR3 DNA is TGTGCCAGCAGCCCCCGGTGGGAGGCATCCTACAATGAGCAGTTCTTC. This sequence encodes CASSPRWEASYNEQFF.

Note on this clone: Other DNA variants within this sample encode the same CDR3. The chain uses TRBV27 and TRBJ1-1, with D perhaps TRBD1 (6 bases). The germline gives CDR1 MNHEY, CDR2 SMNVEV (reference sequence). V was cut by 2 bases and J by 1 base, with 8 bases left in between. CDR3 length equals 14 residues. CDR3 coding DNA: TGTGCCAGCAGTTTAGGGGGGGCGAACACTGAAGCTTTCTTT. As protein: CASSLGGANTEAFF.

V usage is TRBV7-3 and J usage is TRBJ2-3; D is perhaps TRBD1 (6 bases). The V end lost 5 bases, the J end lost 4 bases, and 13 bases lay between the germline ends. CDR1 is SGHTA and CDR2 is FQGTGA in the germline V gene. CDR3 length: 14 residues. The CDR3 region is CASSPQGWADTQYF. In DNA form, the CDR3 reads TGTGCCAGCAGCCCCCAGGGGTGGGCAGATACGCAGTATTTT.

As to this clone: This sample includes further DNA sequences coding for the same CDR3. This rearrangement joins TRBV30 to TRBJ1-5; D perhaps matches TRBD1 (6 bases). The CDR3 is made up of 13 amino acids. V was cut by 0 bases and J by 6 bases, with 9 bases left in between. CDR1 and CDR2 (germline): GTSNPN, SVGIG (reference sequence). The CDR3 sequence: CAWSVQGGQPQHF. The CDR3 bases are TGTGCCTGGAGTGTACAGGGCGGTCAGCCCCAGCATTTT.

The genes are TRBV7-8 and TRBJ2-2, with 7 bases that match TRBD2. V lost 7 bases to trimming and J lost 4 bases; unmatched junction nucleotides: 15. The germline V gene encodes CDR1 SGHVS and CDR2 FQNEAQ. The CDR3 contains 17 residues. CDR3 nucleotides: TGTGCCAGCACCCATTACCCGGGACTACCTTCCACCGGGGAGCTGTTTTTT. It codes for CASTHYPGLPSTGELFF.

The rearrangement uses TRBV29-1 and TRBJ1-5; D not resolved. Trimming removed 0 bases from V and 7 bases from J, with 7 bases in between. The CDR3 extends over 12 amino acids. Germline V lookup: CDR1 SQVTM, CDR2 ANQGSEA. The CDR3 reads CSVEDPGQPQHF. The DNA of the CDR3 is TGCAGCGTTGAAGATCCCGGGCAGCCCCAGCATTTT.

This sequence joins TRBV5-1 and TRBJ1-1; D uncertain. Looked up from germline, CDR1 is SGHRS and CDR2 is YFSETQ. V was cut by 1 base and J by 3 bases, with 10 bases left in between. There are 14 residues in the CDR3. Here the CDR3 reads CASSLWAIDTEAFF. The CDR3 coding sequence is TGCGCCAGCAGCTTGTGGGCAATCGACACTGAAGCTTTCTTT.